These 2 T cell receptor beta chains were sequenced from one sample in a study of CD8+CD57+ T cells in acquired aplastic anemia. CDR3 and TCR beta VDJ profiling relied on a genomic DNA template. Each CDR3 protein is one row after TCRdb ran MiXCR on the reads. The sample yields roughly 180,000 distinct CDR3 sequences, approximately 48% seen once. Patients who underwent sequencing had shown CD8+CD57+ cell expansion by flow cytometry. Sequenced: sorted CD4+, CD8+, or CD8+CD57+ T cells (not recorded which) from PBMCs. These receptors all stem from a human donor with aplastic anemia.

V and J are TRBV7-8 and TRBJ1-6; D is uncertain. V was clipped by 5 bases and J by 10 bases, with 12 bases between them. The CDR3 sequence is 13 residues long. Germline V lookup: CDR1 SGHVS, CDR2 FQNEAQ. CDR3 loop: CASSPAWESPLHF. The CDR3, as DNA: TGTGCCAGCAGCCCCGCCTGGGAGTCACCCCTCCACTTT.

The chain couples TRBV6-5 to TRBJ2-2; 7 positions match TRBD2. V lost 4 bases, J lost 6 bases, and 11 bases stayed unmatched. Germline values: CDR1 MNHEY, CDR2 SVGAGI. The CDR3 spans 16 residues. The CDR3 DNA reads TGTGCCAGCAGTTCAGTTGGGGCGGGGGACGCCGGGGAGCTGTTTTTT. This sequence encodes CASSSVGAGDAGELFF.